This T cell receptor beta chain was observed in a study of identical twins. The CDR3 has 16 residues. Germline V gene lookup returns CDR1 MGHRA and CDR2 YSYEKL. The ends were cut back, 1 base at V and 4 bases at J, with 11 bases in the middle. With regard to this clonotype: The antigen is not known.

TCRdb itself ran the 5' RACE reads through MiXCR, one entry per CDR3 protein. The profile shows more than 400,000 distinct CDR3 sequences, approximately 14% of them singletons. Study conclusions and caveats: Models underestimated how often monozygotic twins shared out-of-frame TCR alpha. Not following the same donors, the study drew its conclusions from cross-sectional statistical analysis.

The sample also formed part of further work on yellow fever vaccine responses in identical twins. From that study: Reports say the vaccine T cell response in twins looked partly convergent and partly personalized.

Sequencing was performed on CD4+ T cells sorted from blood. The sequence derives from a woman between 18 and 29 years old in good health. The V gene is TRBV4-1, the J gene TRBJ1-6; maybe TRBD1 (6 bases). The CDR3 protein is CASSQGADRYNSPLHF. CDR3 coding DNA: TGCGCCAGCAGCCAAGGGGCGGACAGATATAATTCACCCCTCCACTTT.